This T cell receptor (beta chain) was sequenced in a study of blood T cells in healthy people across ages. Germline lookup yields CDR1 SGDLS and CDR2 YYNGEE. The CDR3 length is 15 residues. Trimming stripped 0 bases from V and 3 bases from J, with 13 bases between. This clonotype appeared a few times. Every donor contributed about 10 milliliters of peripheral blood by blood draw. A J-beta primer mix and a sample-barcoded 5' primer were used in a second PCR of roughly 7 to 12 cycles. TCRdb re-derived calls from the 5' RACE reads in MiXCR, one entry per CDR3 protein. The data show 1.5 million to 2 million distinct CDR3 sequences, with around 35% seen just once and about 10% held by the top ten.

The sequenced sample consisted of blood. The genes are TRBV9 and TRBJ2-7; the D gene is possibly TRBD2 (6 bases). The sequence was collected from a woman in her 30s in good health. The CDR3 spells CASSVGGGTSYEQYF. Here the CDR3 DNA reads TGTGCCAGCAGCGTAGGGGGCGGGACGAGCTACGAGCAGTACTTC.